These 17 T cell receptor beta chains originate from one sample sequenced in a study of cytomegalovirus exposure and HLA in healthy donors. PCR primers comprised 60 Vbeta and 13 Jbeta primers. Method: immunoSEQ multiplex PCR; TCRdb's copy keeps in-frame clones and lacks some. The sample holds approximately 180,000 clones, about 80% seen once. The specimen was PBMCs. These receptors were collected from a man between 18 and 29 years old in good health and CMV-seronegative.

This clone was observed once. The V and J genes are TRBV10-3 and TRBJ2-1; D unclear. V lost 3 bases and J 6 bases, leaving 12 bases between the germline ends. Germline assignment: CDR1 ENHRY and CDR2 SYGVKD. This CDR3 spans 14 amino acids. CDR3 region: CAISDPTRTNEQFF. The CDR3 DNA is TGTGCCATCAGTGACCCAACACGTACCAATGAGCAGTTCTTC.

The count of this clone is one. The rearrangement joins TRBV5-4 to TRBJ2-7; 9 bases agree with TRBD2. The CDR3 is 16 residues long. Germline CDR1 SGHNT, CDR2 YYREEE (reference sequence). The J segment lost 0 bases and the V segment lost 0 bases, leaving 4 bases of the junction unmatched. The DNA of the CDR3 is TGTGCCAGCAGCTTGGAAAGCGGGAGGTCCTCCTACGAGCAGTACTTC. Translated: CASSLESGRSSYEQYF.

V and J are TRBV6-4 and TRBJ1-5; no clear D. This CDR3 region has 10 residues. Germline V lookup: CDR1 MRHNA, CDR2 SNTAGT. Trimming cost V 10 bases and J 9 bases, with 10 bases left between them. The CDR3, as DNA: TGTGCCACCCCGCTTAGGCCCCAGCATTTT. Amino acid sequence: CATPLRPQHF.

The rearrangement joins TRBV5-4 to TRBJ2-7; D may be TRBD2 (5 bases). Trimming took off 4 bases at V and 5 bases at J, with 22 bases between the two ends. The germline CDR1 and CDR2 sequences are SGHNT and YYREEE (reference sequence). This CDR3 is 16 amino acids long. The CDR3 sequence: CASSPSPIPLGNEQYF. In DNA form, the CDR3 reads TGTGCCAGCAGCCCGAGCCCGATTCCCCTCGGGAACGAGCAGTACTTC.

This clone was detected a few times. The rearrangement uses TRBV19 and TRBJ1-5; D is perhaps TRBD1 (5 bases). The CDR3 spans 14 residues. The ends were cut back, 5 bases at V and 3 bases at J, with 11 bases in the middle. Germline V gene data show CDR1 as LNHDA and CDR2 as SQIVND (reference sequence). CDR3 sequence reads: CASSGVDTNQPQHF. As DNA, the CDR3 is TGTGCCAGTAGTGGTGTGGACACCAATCAGCCCCAGCATTTT.

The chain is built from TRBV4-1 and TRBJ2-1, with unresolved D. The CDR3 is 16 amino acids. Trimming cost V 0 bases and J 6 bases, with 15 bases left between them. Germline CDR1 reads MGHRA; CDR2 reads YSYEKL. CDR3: CASSQDPARPGNEQFF. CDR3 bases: TGCGCCAGCAGCCAAGATCCGGCCCGGCCGGGCAATGAGCAGTTCTTC.

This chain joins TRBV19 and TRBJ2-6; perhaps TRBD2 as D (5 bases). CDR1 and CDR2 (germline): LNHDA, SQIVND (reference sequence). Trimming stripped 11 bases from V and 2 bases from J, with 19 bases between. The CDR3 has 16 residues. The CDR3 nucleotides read TGTGCCGCCAGTAGTATTGGAGGAGCTGGGGCCAACGTCCTGACTTTC. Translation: CAASSIGGAGANVLTF.

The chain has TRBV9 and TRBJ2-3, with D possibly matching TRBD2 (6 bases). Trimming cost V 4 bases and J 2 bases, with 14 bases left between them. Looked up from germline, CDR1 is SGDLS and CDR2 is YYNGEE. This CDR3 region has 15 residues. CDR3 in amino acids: CASSFRGAFTDTQYF. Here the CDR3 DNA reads TGTGCCAGCAGCTTCCGCGGGGCATTCACAGATACGCAGTATTTT.

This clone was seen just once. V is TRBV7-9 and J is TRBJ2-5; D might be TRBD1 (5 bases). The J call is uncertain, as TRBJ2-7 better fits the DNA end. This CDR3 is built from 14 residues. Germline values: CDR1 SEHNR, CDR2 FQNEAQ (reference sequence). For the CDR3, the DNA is TGTGCCAGCAGTTCCGGACACGAACTCTACGAGCAGTACTTC. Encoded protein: CASSSGHELYEQYF.

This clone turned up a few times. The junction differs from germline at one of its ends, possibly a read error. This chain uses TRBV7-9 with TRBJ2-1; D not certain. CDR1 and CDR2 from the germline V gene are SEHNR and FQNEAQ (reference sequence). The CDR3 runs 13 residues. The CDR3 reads CSSSFFLNNEQFF. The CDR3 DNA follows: TGTTCCAGCAGCTTTTTCCTTAACAATGAGCAGTTCTTC.

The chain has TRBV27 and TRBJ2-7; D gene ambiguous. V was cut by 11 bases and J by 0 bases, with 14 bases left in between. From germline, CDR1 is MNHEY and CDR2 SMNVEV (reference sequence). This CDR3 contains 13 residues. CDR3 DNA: TGTGCCGGCACCTCAACGAGCTCCTACGAGCAGTACTTC. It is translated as CAGTSTSSYEQYF.

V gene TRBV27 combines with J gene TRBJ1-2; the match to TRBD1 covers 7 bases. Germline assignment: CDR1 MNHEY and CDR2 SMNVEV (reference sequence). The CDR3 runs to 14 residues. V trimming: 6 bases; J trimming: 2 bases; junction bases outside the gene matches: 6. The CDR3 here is CASRTGTENYGYTF. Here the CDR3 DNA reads TGTGCCAGCAGAACTGGGACAGAGAACTATGGCTACACCTTC.

In DNA, the CDR3 is TGTGCCACCCTACCCCCGGGACTTCGCACAGATACGCAGTATTTT. It yields the protein CATLPPGLRTDTQYF. This rearrangement joins TRBV28 to TRBJ2-3; weak D call: TRBD2 (6 bases). The CDR3 sequence is 15 residues long. Germline V lookup: CDR1 MDHEN, CDR2 SYDVKM. Trimming took off 10 bases at V and 1 base at J, with 18 bases between the two ends.

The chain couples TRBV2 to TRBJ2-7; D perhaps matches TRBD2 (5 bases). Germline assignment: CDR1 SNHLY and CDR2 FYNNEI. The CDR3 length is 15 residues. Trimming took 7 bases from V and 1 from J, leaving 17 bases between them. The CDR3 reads CASTEALSGSYEQYF. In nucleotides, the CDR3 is TGTGCCAGCACCGAGGCACTGTCGGGATCCTACGAGCAGTACTTC.

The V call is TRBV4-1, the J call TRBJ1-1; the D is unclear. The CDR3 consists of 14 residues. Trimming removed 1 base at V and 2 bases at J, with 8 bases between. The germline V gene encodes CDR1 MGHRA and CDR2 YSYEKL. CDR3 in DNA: TGCGCCAGCAGCCAAGGGACTATTAACACTGAAGCTTTCTTT. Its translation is CASSQGTINTEAFF.

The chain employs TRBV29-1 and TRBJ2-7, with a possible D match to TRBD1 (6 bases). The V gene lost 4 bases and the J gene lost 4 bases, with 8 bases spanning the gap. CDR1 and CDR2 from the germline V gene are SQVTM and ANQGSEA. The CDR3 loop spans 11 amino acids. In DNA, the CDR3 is TGCAGCGTTGGCGGACAGTACGAGCAGTACTTC. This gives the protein CSVGGQYEQYF.

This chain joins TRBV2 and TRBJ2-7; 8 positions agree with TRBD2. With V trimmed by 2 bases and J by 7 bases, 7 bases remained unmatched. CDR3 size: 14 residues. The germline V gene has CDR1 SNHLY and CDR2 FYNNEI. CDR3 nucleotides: TGTGCCAGCAGTGAAATGATAGCGGGGAGTGAGCAGTACTTC. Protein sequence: CASSEMIAGSEQYF.